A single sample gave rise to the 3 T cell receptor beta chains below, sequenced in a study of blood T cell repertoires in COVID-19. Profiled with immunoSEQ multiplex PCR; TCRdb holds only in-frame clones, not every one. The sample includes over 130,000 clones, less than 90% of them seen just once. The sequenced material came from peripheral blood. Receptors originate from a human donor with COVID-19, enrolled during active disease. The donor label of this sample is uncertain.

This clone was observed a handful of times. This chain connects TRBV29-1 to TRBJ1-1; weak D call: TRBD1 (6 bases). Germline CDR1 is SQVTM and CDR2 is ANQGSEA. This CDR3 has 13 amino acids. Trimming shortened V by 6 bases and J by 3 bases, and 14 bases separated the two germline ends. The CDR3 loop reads CSVTRTEDTEAFF. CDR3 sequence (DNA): TGCAGCGTGACTCGGACAGAAGACACTGAAGCTTTCTTT.

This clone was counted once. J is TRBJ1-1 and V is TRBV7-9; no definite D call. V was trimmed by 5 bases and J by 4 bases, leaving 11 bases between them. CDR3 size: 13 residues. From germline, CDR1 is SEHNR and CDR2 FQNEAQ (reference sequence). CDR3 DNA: TGTGCCAGCAGCCCGCCGTCGGGCACTGAAGCTTTCTTT. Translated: CASSPPSGTEAFF.

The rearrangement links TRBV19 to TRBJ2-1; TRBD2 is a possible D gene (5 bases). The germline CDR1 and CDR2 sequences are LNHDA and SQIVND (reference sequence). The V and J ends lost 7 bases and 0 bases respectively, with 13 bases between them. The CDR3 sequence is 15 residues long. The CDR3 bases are TGTGCCAGTAAGCGAGCGGCGAGCTCCTACAATGAGCAGTTCTTC. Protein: CASKRAASSYNEQFF.